The clone carrying this T cell receptor (beta chain) has ten or more counts. The data stem from a study of T-cell reconstitution after alpha-beta-depleted transplantation in children. Unique molecular identifiers were used in preparing the TCRbeta library. TCRdb ran MiXCR on the PCR reads and lists one entry per CDR3 protein. The data contain approximately 500,000 distinct CDR3 sequences, about 10% of them singletons. The germline V gene encodes CDR1 SNHLY and CDR2 FYNNEI. The CDR3 covers 13 residues. J lost 6 bases, V lost 6 bases, and 3 bases had no gene match. The sequence was collected from a child under 10 years old with inherited bone marrow failure, due to receive a stem cell transplant. Material: PBMCs, obtained before TCRalphabeta/CD19-depleted stem cell transplant. The chain recombines TRBV2 with TRBJ2-2; 8 positions agree with TRBD1. The DNA of the CDR3 is TGTGCCAGCAGATGGACAGGGTCCGGGGAGCTGTTTTTT. Its translation is CASRWTGSGELFF.